The clone carrying this TCR beta chain was recorded many times. The data were obtained in a study of identical twins. The CDR3 is 12 residues long. V gave up 8 bases and J gave up 3 bases, with 8 bases separating them. TCRdb re-called the 5' RACE reads with MiXCR, one entry per CDR3 protein. The sample carries 600,000 to 800,000 distinct CDR3 sequences, about 20% recorded once. This same sample was also taken into another study, of T cells expressing NK-cell markers.

The J gene is TRBJ2-1, the V gene TRBV12-3 or TRBV12-4; D gene unclear. The source material was PBMCs. The sequence came from a woman aged 18-35 years in good health. CDR3 amino acids: CASHASYNEQFF. The CDR3 DNA is TGTGCCAGCCATGCTAGCTACAATGAGCAGTTCTTC.